This T cell receptor beta chain was sequenced for a study of T-cell reconstitution after alpha-beta-depleted transplantation in children. About this clonotype itself: The antigen is unknown.

The study, taken as a whole, reports: By one year post-transplant, T-cell counts and diversity largely arose from T cells that were newly produced. Two months or so post-transplant, alpha-beta T cells reportedly derived from several hundred expanded graft clones.

This sample's TCRbeta library carried unique molecular identifier barcodes. One entry per CDR3 protein, called by TCRdb with MiXCR from the PCR reads. The sample has roughly 100,000 distinct CDR3 sequences; roughly 7.2% are singletons. This receptor was obtained from a boy between 2 and 10 years old with acute lymphoblastic leukemia, due to receive a stem cell transplant. Sequencing used PBMCs, obtained before TCRalphabeta/CD19-depleted stem cell transplant.

CDR3: CASSLGAGPEAFF. In DNA form, the CDR3 reads TGTGCCAGCAGCTTAGGGGCGGGGCCTGAAGCTTTCTTT. The chain links TRBV7-9 to TRBJ1-1, with a weak D call TRBD1 (5 bases). Germline V gene lookup returns CDR1 SEHNR and CDR2 FQNEAQ (reference sequence). The CDR3 totals 13 residues. V was trimmed by 1 base and J by 6 bases, leaving 9 bases between them. Full variable domain (remainder filled in from reference TRBV7-9 and TRBJ1-1): DTGVSQNPRHKITKRGQNVTFRCDPISEHNRLYWYRQTLGQGPEFLTYFQNEAQLEKSRLLSDRFSAERPKGSFSTLEIQRTEQGDSAMYLCASSLGAGPEAFFGQGTRLTVV.